The 14 T cell receptor beta chains given below trace back to one sample, sequenced in a study of blood T cell repertoires in COVID-19. The method was immunoSEQ multiplex PCR; TCRdb's version includes in-frame clones alone and lacks a portion of them. The table lists some 400,000 clones, more than 75% of them singletons. Sequenced input: peripheral blood. These receptors were collected from a woman in her sixties with COVID-19, enrolled during active disease.

The rearrangement joins TRBV7-2 to TRBJ2-5, with TRBD2 matching 8 bases. Germline values: CDR1 SGHTA, CDR2 FQGNSA. V lost 1 base and J lost 6; bases outside the gene matches: 7. There are 15 residues in the CDR3. This CDR3 is CASSLVSGGQQTQYF. Written as DNA, the CDR3 is TGTGCCAGCAGCTTAGTCTCGGGGGGGCAACAGACCCAGTACTTC.

This rearrangement joins TRBV6-5 to TRBJ1-5; D is possibly TRBD1 (6 bases). The CDR3 has 13 residues. With 6 bases removed from V and 4 bases from J, the gap between germline ends came to 10 bases. The germline CDR1 and CDR2 sequences are MNHEY and SVGAGI. The CDR3 region has the DNA TGTGCCAGCAGGGGGGCCTTGAATCAGCCCCAGCATTTT. Protein product: CASRGALNQPQHF.

For this clone: At one of its ends the junction is not consistent with the germline gene, which may arise from a read error. The chain recombines TRBV6-6 with TRBJ1-2; 9 bases are a match to TRBD1. The germline CDR1 and CDR2 sequences are MNHNY and SVGAGI (reference sequence). The CDR3 length is 13 residues. The CDR3 bases are TGTGCCAGCAGTTACGGGACAGGGAATGGCCACACCTTC. Translation: CASSYGTGNGHTF.

V gene TRBV5-4 combines with J gene TRBJ1-5; D is undetermined. Looked up from germline, CDR1 is SGHNT and CDR2 is YYREEE (reference sequence). The CDR3 is made up of 15 amino acids. V was clipped by 2 bases and J by 3 bases, with 12 bases between them. The CDR3 region has the DNA TGTGCCAGCAGCTTTCGAAGCGGCTACAATCAGCCCCAGCATTTT. Residues: CASSFRSGYNQPQHF.

The chain joins TRBV9 to TRBJ2-7; 8 nucleotides match TRBD2. The V gene's germline CDR1 is SGDLS and CDR2 YYNGEE. The CDR3 is 15 residues long. V lost 0 bases, J lost 4 bases, and 6 bases stayed unmatched. CDR3: CASSVEVAGFYEQYF. The DNA of the CDR3 is TGTGCCAGCAGCGTAGAGGTAGCGGGGTTTTACGAGCAGTACTTC.

The rearrangement links TRBV11-2 to TRBJ1-1, with D possibly matching TRBD1 (6 bases). V lost 2 bases and J lost 5, with 18 bases in between. Germline-derived CDR1 and CDR2 are SGHAT and FQNNGV. This CDR3 is built from 16 residues. CDR3 sequence (DNA): TGTGCCAGCAGCTTACTCGGGGTGGGGGCTCGGACTGAAGCTTTCTTT. This encodes CASSLLGVGARTEAFF.

The table lists this clone with a count of one. V usage is TRBV5-4 and J usage is TRBJ1-1; D remains ambiguous. Germline V gene sequence: CDR1 SGHNT, CDR2 YYREEE (reference sequence). V lost 0 bases and J 0 bases, leaving 9 bases between the germline ends. This CDR3 spans 15 amino acids. DNA for the CDR3: TGTGCCAGCAGCTTGGCCCGCGGTCTGAACACTGAAGCTTTCTTT. This codes for CASSLARGLNTEAFF.

V is TRBV7-8 and J is TRBJ1-1; 7 nucleotides align to TRBD1. The CDR3 totals 13 residues. Germline CDR1 reads SGHVS; CDR2 reads FQNEAQ. After removal of 3 bases from V and 3 bases from J, the junction contained 1 base not matched to a gene. The DNA of the CDR3 is TGTGCCAGCAGCTTTGACAGGGACACTGAAGCTTTCTTT. It yields the protein CASSFDRDTEAFF.

A single count supports this clone. The chain recombines TRBV3-1 (or the pseudogene TRBV3-2) with TRBJ2-3, with 8 bases fitting TRBD2. The CDR3 contains 15 residues. Per germline, CDR1 LGHDT and CDR2 YNNKEL (reference sequence). V shed 2 bases and J 4 bases; nucleotides not matched to a gene: 5. CDR3 in amino acids: CASSQTGGRADTQYF. The CDR3 coding sequence is TGTGCCAGCAGCCAAACGGGGGGGCGAGCAGATACGCAGTATTTT.

The gene calls are TRBV3-1 (or the pseudogene TRBV3-2) and TRBJ1-1, with 8 bases aligning to TRBD1. J was trimmed by 1 base and V by 4 bases; bases with no gene match: 5. CDR1 and CDR2 from the germline V gene are LGHDT and YNNKEL (reference sequence). The CDR3 runs to 15 residues. CDR3 coding DNA: TGTGCCAGCAGCCTTCACGGACAGGGGAACACTGAAGCTTTCTTT. Translated, it gives CASSLHGQGNTEAFF.

This rearrangement joins TRBV13 to TRBJ1-2; 10 nucleotides agree with TRBD1. The CDR3 consists of 15 residues. With 5 bases clipped from V and 6 bases from J, the junction kept 9 bases outside the gene matches. Germline V gene lookup returns CDR1 PRHDT and CDR2 FYEKMQ (reference sequence). The CDR3 reads CASSLGTGEVHGYTF. The CDR3 DNA is TGTGCCAGCAGCCTCGGGACAGGGGAGGTCCATGGCTACACCTTC.

This chain links TRBV9 with TRBJ2-3; tentatively, D is TRBD2 (6 bases). Germline CDR1 SGDLS, CDR2 YYNGEE. The CDR3 extends over 17 amino acids. V was cut by 4 bases and J by 4 bases, with 22 bases left in between. CDR3 coding DNA: TGTGCCAGCAGCACCGGGACGCCAGGTTGGGGGGCAGATACGCAGTATTTT. As protein: CASSTGTPGWGADTQYF.

The sample holds one count of this clone. The chain has TRBV12-3 or TRBV12-4 and TRBJ1-2; 10 bases agree with TRBD1. This CDR3 contains 13 residues. The J segment lost 8 bases and the V segment lost 6 bases, leaving 6 bases of the junction unmatched. CDR3 loop: CASRAGTGAGYTF. The CDR3 DNA reads as TGTGCCAGCAGGGCCGGGACAGGGGCCGGCTACACCTTC.

This clone was seen ten or more times. The CDR3 reads CASSRIRGDEQYF. The CDR3 region has the DNA TGTGCCAGCAGCCGAATCCGGGGGGACGAGCAGTACTTC. The V and J genes are TRBV4-2 and TRBJ2-7, with 7 bases aligning to TRBD2. This CDR3 comprises 13 residues. J was trimmed by 5 bases and V by 4 bases; bases with no gene match: 5. CDR1 LGHNA and CDR2 YNFKEQ come from the germline V gene.